These 25 T cell receptor beta chains came from one sample sequenced in a study of shared clonotypes between healthy human individuals. Produced via immunoSEQ multiplex PCR; TCRdb's table is partial and in-frame only. Among 85,000 to 100,000 clones listed, approximately 70% were seen once. Sequencing was done on a sample of memory CD8+ T cells sorted from blood. Subset described: CD45RO+ cells pooled with CCR7-negative TemRA cells. The receptors shown here come from a man aged 25-45 years in good health.

The chain couples TRBV25-1 to TRBJ2-7; perhaps D is TRBD1 or TRBD2 (5 bases each). CDR3 length: 13 amino acids. Germline CDR1 MGHDK, CDR2 SYGVNS. The CDR3 region is CATPGPDPYEQYF. DNA of the CDR3: TGTGCAACTCCGGGGCCGGACCCCTACGAGCAGTACTTC.

This clone was counted a single time. This rearrangement joins TRBV15 to TRBJ1-1, with TRBD1 matching over 7 bases. This CDR3 contains 14 residues. The trim removed 6 bases at V and 5 bases at J, leaving 9 bases unmatched. From germline, CDR1 is LNHNV and CDR2 YYDKDF (reference sequence). The chain's CDR3 is CATRSTGMETEAFF. In DNA form, the CDR3 reads TGTGCCACCAGATCGACAGGGATGGAGACTGAAGCTTTCTTT.

This clone has a handful of counts. The V call is TRBV29-1, the J call TRBJ2-1; D not certain. The CDR3 has 10 residues. Germline V gene data show CDR1 as SQVTM and CDR2 as ANQGSEA. V was cut by 1 base and J by 6 bases, with 1 base left in between. The CDR3 here is CSVEANEQFF. The CDR3 DNA follows: TGCAGCGTTGAAGCCAATGAGCAGTTCTTC.

This chain joins TRBV4-2 and TRBJ1-1; TRBD1 matches at 7 bases. The CDR3 has 15 residues. V trimming: 5 bases; J trimming: 5 bases; junction bases outside the gene matches: 11. Germline values: CDR1 LGHNA, CDR2 YNFKEQ. CDR3 bases: TGTGCCAGCAGCTTGGTGGAGGGGGCAGTGACTGAAGCTTTCTTT. Translation gives CASSLVEGAVTEAFF.

The table lists this clone with a few counts. This may stem from a read error, because a much larger clone lies one nucleotide away. Other DNA sequences within the sample encode an identical CDR3. This rearrangement joins TRBV28 to TRBJ2-7, with D unresolved. The CDR3 consists of 11 residues. Deletions cut 4 bases from V and 4 bases from J, with 5 bases between. The germline gives CDR1 MDHEN, CDR2 SYDVKM. The CDR3 DNA reads TGTGCCAGCAGTTCAGTATACGAGCAGTACTTC. Its translation: CASSSVYEQYF.

The chain has TRBV2 and TRBJ1-2; D is unclear. The CDR3 has 14 amino acids. The ends were cut back, 3 bases at V and 8 bases at J, with 16 bases in the middle. The germline CDR1 and CDR2 sequences are SNHLY and FYNNEI. The CDR3 DNA reads as TGTGCCAGCAGTGACAGAAGGTTGGGTGGGGGCTACACCTTC. Amino acids: CASSDRRLGGGYTF.

This rearrangement joins TRBV7-3 to TRBJ1-1, with a weak D call TRBD1 (6 bases). V lost 2 bases and J lost 1, with 8 bases in between. CDR1 and CDR2 from the germline V gene are SGHTA and FQGTGA. This CDR3 spans 14 amino acids. CDR3 bases: TGTGCCAGCAGCTTATCAGGGGAGAACACTGAAGCTTTCTTT. Its protein is CASSLSGENTEAFF.

This clone has a handful of counts. The chain links TRBV10-3 to TRBJ2-5, with TRBD2 identical over 7 bases. Looked up from germline, CDR1 is ENHRY and CDR2 is SYGVKD. This CDR3 contains 13 residues. Trimming at V came to 3 bases and at J to 4 bases, leaving 2 bases not matched to a gene. The CDR3 sequence: CAISDLAGETQYF. The CDR3, as DNA: TGTGCCATCAGTGATTTAGCGGGAGAGACCCAGTACTTC.

This clone was found a few times. The V and J genes are TRBV27 and TRBJ1-2; D gene ambiguous. Between the trimmed V and J ends, which lost 0 bases and 0 bases, there was a span of 5 bases. Germline loops: CDR1 MNHEY, CDR2 SMNVEV (reference sequence). The CDR3 has 14 residues. Written as DNA, the CDR3 is TGTGCCAGCAGTTTATCTGGAGCTAACTATGGCTACACCTTC. It translates to CASSLSGANYGYTF.

The genes are TRBV15 and TRBJ1-4; D remains ambiguous. This CDR3 region has 18 residues. The V end lost 6 bases, the J end lost 0 bases, and 20 bases lay between the germline ends. In germline, CDR1 is LNHNV, CDR2 YYDKDF (reference sequence). The CDR3 nucleotides are TGTGCCACCAGTCCCCGGCCGCTTGAGATTGCAACTAATGAAAAACTGTTTTTT. Translated, it gives CATSPRPLEIATNEKLFF.

This clone was recorded only once. The V and J genes are TRBV15 and TRBJ2-7; D is perhaps TRBD2 (5 bases). CDR1 LNHNV and CDR2 YYDKDF come from the germline V gene (reference sequence). There are 15 residues in the CDR3. V was trimmed by 0 bases and J by 3 bases, leaving 12 bases between them. For the CDR3, the DNA is TGTGCCACCAGCAGAGATCTAGCTAACAACTACGAGCAGTACTTC. Translating it yields CATSRDLANNYEQYF.

The rearrangement joins TRBV11-3 to TRBJ2-7, with D possibly TRBD1 on 6 matching bases. Deletions cut 6 bases from V and 5 bases from J, with 17 bases between. The CDR3 loop spans 14 amino acids. Germline CDR1 SGHNT, CDR2 YENEEA. CDR3 in amino acids: CASRGFVSGDEQYF. The CDR3 coding sequence is TGTGCCAGCAGGGGGTTTGTCTCAGGGGACGAGCAGTACTTC.

This clone occurred a few times. The gene calls are TRBV28 and TRBJ2-3; TRBD2 matches 7 bases. Germline V CDR1 and CDR2: MDHEN, SYDVKM. The V gene end was trimmed by 6 bases and the J gene end by 2 bases; junction bases not matched to a gene: 11. CDR3 length: 16 amino acids. CDR3 coding DNA: TGTGCCAGCAGCCTTATAGCGGGTCGGTTCACAGATACGCAGTATTTT. Translation: CASSLIAGRFTDTQYF.

The table lists this clone with a count of one. The chain couples TRBV5-4 to TRBJ1-2; D is possibly TRBD1 (6 bases). This CDR3 is 15 amino acids long. The V gene lost 4 bases and the J gene lost 4 bases, with 17 bases spanning the gap. CDR1 is SGHNT, CDR2 YYREEE, per germline (reference sequence). CDR3 sequence (DNA): TGTGCCAGCAGCGTCGGCCCAGGGGCGCCCTATGGCTACACCTTC. Amino acid sequence: CASSVGPGAPYGYTF.

This clone was seen more than once but under ten times. This sequence joins TRBV14 and TRBJ2-2; D call uncertain. The V and J ends lost 6 bases and 8 bases respectively, with 13 bases between them. The CDR3 length is 13 residues. Germline V gives CDR1 SGHDN, CDR2 FVKESK. In DNA form, the CDR3 reads TGTGCCAGCAGTTTTGAGCTCTTTGGGGAGCTGTTTTTT. Amino acids: CASSFELFGELFF. The variable domain in full, with the rest retrieved from reference TRBV14 and TRBJ2-2, is EAGVTQFPSHSVIEKGQTVTLRCDPISGHDNLYWYRRVMGKEIKFLLHFVKESKQDESGMPNNRFLAERTGGTYSTLKVQPAELEDSGVYFCASSFELFGELFFGEGSRLTVL.

This chain joins TRBV15 and TRBJ2-6; 7 bases align to TRBD1. Germline V gene lookup returns CDR1 LNHNV and CDR2 YYDKDF (reference sequence). The CDR3 runs 16 residues. V dropped 3 bases and J dropped 2; count of bases not matched to a gene: 4. The CDR3 region is CATSRPRGTGANVLTF. The CDR3 nucleotides read TGTGCCACCAGCAGGCCCAGGGGGACTGGGGCCAACGTCCTGACTTTC.

This chain uses TRBV28 with TRBJ2-1; D remains unclear. CDR3 length: 10 amino acids. Germline V gene lookup returns CDR1 MDHEN and CDR2 SYDVKM. V was trimmed by 5 bases and J by 6 bases, leaving 2 bases between them. The DNA of the CDR3 is TGTGCCAGCAGTATCAATGAGCAGTTCTTC. Translating gives CASSINEQFF.

The J gene is TRBJ2-1, the V gene TRBV2; a possible D gene is TRBD2 (7 bases). The CDR3 has 13 amino acids. With 8 bases removed from V and 7 bases from J, the gap between germline ends came to 15 bases. Germline V gives CDR1 SNHLY, CDR2 FYNNEI. CDR3 in amino acids: CASLGGLANEQFF. The CDR3, as DNA: TGTGCCAGCCTGGGGGGGCTCGCGAATGAGCAGTTCTTC.

The chain links TRBV9 to TRBJ2-2; D may be TRBD1 (6 bases). Trimming removed 5 bases from V and 0 bases from J, with 14 bases in between. The germline CDR1 and CDR2 sequences are SGDLS and YYNGEE. The CDR3 is 16 residues long. The DNA of the CDR3 is TGTGCCAGCAGTCCTCTCAGGGGCTCGAACACCGGGGAGCTGTTTTTT. It translates to CASSPLRGSNTGELFF.

V gene TRBV29-1 combines with J gene TRBJ2-7, with TRBD2 matching over 14 bases. With 5 bases clipped from V and 0 bases from J, the junction kept 12 bases outside the gene matches. Germline V gene data show CDR1 as SQVTM and CDR2 as ANQGSEA. The CDR3 consists of 18 residues. CDR3 sequence (DNA): TGCAGCGTTACCCCCGGGACTAGCGGGAGTCGGAGCTCCTACGAGCAGTACTTC. Translated, it gives CSVTPGTSGSRSSYEQYF.

This clone was observed once. V usage is TRBV13 and J usage is TRBJ2-3, with 11 bases lining up with TRBD2. With V trimmed by 5 bases and J by 4 bases, 8 bases remained unmatched. Germline CDR1 PRHDT, CDR2 FYEKMQ (reference sequence). The CDR3 consists of 16 residues. CDR3 region: CASSALLAGVADTQYF. The CDR3 DNA is TGTGCCAGCAGCGCCCTACTAGCGGGAGTCGCAGATACGCAGTATTTT.

V gene TRBV6-5 combines with J gene TRBJ2-2; D remains unclear. This CDR3 region has 11 residues. Between the trimmed V and J ends, which lost 10 bases and 5 bases, there was a span of 8 bases. Germline CDR1 reads MNHEY; CDR2 reads SVGAGI. The CDR3 DNA reads TGTGCCACCCGAAGAACCGGGGAGCTGTTTTTT. This sequence encodes CATRRTGELFF.

The chain is built from TRBV29-1 and TRBJ2-6; 10 nucleotides align to TRBD2. Trimming removed 4 bases from V and 2 bases from J; junction bases left unmatched: 8. This CDR3 is 17 amino acids long. The V gene's germline CDR1 is SQVTM and CDR2 ANQGSEA. CDR3 in DNA: TGCAGCGTTGTTGCTAGCGGGAGACTAGCTGGGGCCAACGTCCTGACTTTC. Its translation: CSVVASGRLAGANVLTF.

This chain links TRBV12-2 with TRBJ2-6. TRBV12-2 counts as a pseudogene. The length of the CDR3 is 18 residues. The chain's CDR3 is CASRVQRTTQSRANVLTF. As DNA, the CDR3 is TGTGCAAGTCGCGTGCAGAGGACCACACAAAGTCGGGCCAACGTCCTGACTTTC.

In its sample, this clone was seen once. The V and J genes are TRBV5-1 and TRBJ2-5; D may match TRBD1 or TRBD2 (7 bases each). CDR1 is SGHRS, CDR2 YFSETQ, per germline. Between the trimmed V and J ends, which lost 4 bases and 4 bases, there was a span of 20 bases. This CDR3 is 16 amino acids long. CDR3 amino acids: CASSRGEDRQRETQYF. In nucleotides, the CDR3 is TGCGCCAGCAGCCGGGGGGAGGACAGGCAAAGAGAGACCCAGTACTTC. Using reference TRBV5-1 and TRBJ2-5 for the parts outside the CDR3, the full variable domain is KAGVTQTPRYLIKTRGQQVTLSCSPISGHRSVSWYQQTPGQGLQFLFEYFSETQRNKGNFPGRFSGRQFSNSRSEMNVSTLELGDSALYLCASSRGEDRQRETQYFGPGTRLLVL.